The clone carrying this T cell receptor beta chain was seen only once. Germline V gives CDR1 DFQATT, CDR2 SNEGSKA (reference sequence). This CDR3 has 12 residues. Trimming left V 1 base short and J 7 bases short, with 10 bases between. The data were obtained in a study of CD8 T cells in Susac syndrome. After extraction with the RNeasy kit, 0.5 to 1 ug of the RNA was reverse transcribed using random hexamers. An immunoSEQ multiplex PCR generated amplified TCR beta CDR3 products spanning 54 Vbeta and 13 Jbeta. One entry per CDR3 protein results from TCRdb running MiXCR on the immunoSEQ multiplex PCR reads. The sample shows 120,000 or so distinct CDR3 sequences, 85% to 95% of them seen only once. From blood CD8+ and CD4+ T cells, TCR beta sequences were generated. In the multiple sclerosis control group, patients were treatment-naive and had stable or active relapsing-remitting disease. Negative isolation was used for CD8+ and CD4+ T cells and FACS enrichment for TEMRA cells.

The chain uses TRBV20-1 and TRBJ1-2; weak D call: TRBD1 (5 bases). This receptor was obtained from a human donor with multiple sclerosis. Sequencing was performed on CD4+ T cells from PBMCs. CDR3 sequence: CSARVQTAGYTF. The DNA of the CDR3 is TGCAGTGCTAGAGTCCAGACAGCTGGCTACACCTTC.